These 21 T cell receptor beta chains were sequenced from one sample in a study of cytomegalovirus exposure and HLA in healthy donors. PCR used 60 Vbeta primers and 13 Jbeta primers. Profiled with immunoSEQ multiplex PCR; TCRdb holds only in-frame clones, not every one. Counted here are around 68,000 clones, about 85% occurring once; the ten biggest clones make up roughly 10%. Sample: PBMCs. The receptors here all came from a female donor in good health and CMV-seronegative.

This clone was observed a single time. The V and J genes are TRBV5-1 and TRBJ2-2; 10 bases match TRBD1. After removal of 8 bases from V and 4 bases from J, the junction contained 5 bases not matched to a gene. The CDR3 covers 14 residues. Germline V gene lookup returns CDR1 SGHRS and CDR2 YFSETQ. In nucleotides, the CDR3 is TGCGCCAGTTCCGGGACAGGGGCCACCGGGGAGCTGTTTTTT. Residues: CASSGTGATGELFF. The full variable domain, with the rest looked up from reference TRBV5-1 and TRBJ2-2, is KAGVTQTPRYLIKTRGQQVTLSCSPISGHRSVSWYQQTPGQGLQFLFEYFSETQRNKGNFPGRFSGRQFSNSRSEMNVSTLELGDSALYLCASSGTGATGELFFGEGSRLTVL.

The chain has TRBV14 and TRBJ1-2, with 7 bases matching TRBD1. Germline V gene data show CDR1 as SGHDN and CDR2 as FVKESK. J lost 5 bases, V lost 4 bases, and 10 bases had no gene match. The CDR3 has 15 amino acids. The CDR3 region has the DNA TGTGCCAGCAGCCTAGGGACAGCTCCCTGGTATGGCTACACCTTC. It is translated as CASSLGTAPWYGYTF.

The chain links TRBV27 to TRBJ2-2; possible D gene TRBD1, 6 bases. Germline CDR1 and CDR2: MNHEY and SMNVEV (reference sequence). The CDR3 runs to 14 residues. Trimming removed 2 bases at V and 2 bases at J, with 6 bases between. The CDR3 nucleotides are TGTGCCAGCAGTTTAGGGACAAACACCGGGGAGCTGTTTTTT. Residues: CASSLGTNTGELFF.

J is TRBJ2-1 and V is TRBV7-3, with 9 bases aligning to TRBD2. This CDR3 contains 18 residues. Germline assignment: CDR1 SGHTA and CDR2 FQGTGA. V shed 4 bases, J shed 6 bases, and the junction held 16 bases outside the gene matches. As DNA, the CDR3 is TGTGCCAGCAGCTGGGGGGGTAGTAGCGGGGGCCAACCCAATGAGCAGTTCTTC. Translation gives CASSWGGSSGGQPNEQFF.

The genes are TRBV27 and TRBJ1-1; D is uncertain. The CDR3 is 13 amino acids. The V end lost 1 base, the J end lost 10 bases, and 13 bases lay between the germline ends. Germline V gene lookup returns CDR1 MNHEY and CDR2 SMNVEV (reference sequence). DNA of the CDR3: TGTGCCAGCAGTTTATTAGGCCGCGAGGGAGCTTTCTTT. Protein: CASSLLGREGAFF.

The V call is TRBV7-9, the J call TRBJ2-7, with 7 bases fitting TRBD1. V lost 5 bases to trimming and J lost 2 bases; unmatched junction nucleotides: 6. CDR1 SEHNR and CDR2 FQNEAQ come from the germline V gene (reference sequence). The CDR3 contains 14 residues. Here the CDR3 reads CASSPGQPTYEQYF. CDR3 coding DNA: TGTGCCAGCAGCCCGGGACAGCCCACCTACGAGCAGTACTTC.

This clone has a handful of counts. This chain uses TRBV6-6 with TRBJ2-5, with 9 positions matching TRBD1. Germline trimming cut 4 bases from V and 4 bases from J; bases unmatched to any gene: 7. There are 15 residues in the CDR3. Germline lookup yields CDR1 MNHNY and CDR2 SVGAGI (reference sequence). The chain's CDR3 is CASSFTGGGSETQYF. CDR3 DNA sequence: TGTGCCAGCAGTTTCACAGGGGGCGGATCAGAGACCCAGTACTTC.

The rearrangement links TRBV7-8 to TRBJ1-6; D ambiguous. The V end lost 6 bases, the J end lost 10 bases, and 13 bases lay between the germline ends. From germline, CDR1 is SGHVS and CDR2 FQNEAQ. This CDR3 has 13 amino acids. The CDR3: CASSPGGNSPLHF. In DNA, the CDR3 is TGTGCCAGCAGTCCTGGCGGGAACTCACCCCTCCACTTT.

Details on this clone: One junction end does not reproduce the germline sequence, and a read error may be involved. V gene TRBV28 combines with J gene TRBJ1-2; D is unclear. The CDR3 is 11 residues long. CDR1 and CDR2 (germline): MDHEN, SYDVKM. In DNA form, the CDR3 reads TGTGCCAGCGGGCCCCCGAGTCGACGGCTTTTC. Residues: CASGPPSRRLF.

V and J are TRBV5-1 and TRBJ1-1; TRBD1 matches at 11 bases. The germline V gene has CDR1 SGHRS and CDR2 YFSETQ. The V and J ends lost 1 base and 4 bases, in that order; junction bases with no gene match: 3. The CDR3 is 15 residues long. The CDR3 nucleotides read TGCGCCAGCAGCTTGACCGGGACAGGGGGCACTGAAGCTTTCTTT. Protein sequence: CASSLTGTGGTEAFF.

This clone has a handful of counts. The chain employs TRBV28 and TRBJ2-3; 8 nucleotides align to TRBD2. J lost 0 bases, V lost 5 bases, and 16 bases had no gene match. CDR3 length: 19 residues. Per the germline V gene, CDR1 is MDHEN and CDR2 is SYDVKM. The CDR3 reads CASSPRAGGPVGSTDTQYF. The CDR3 DNA reads TGTGCCAGCAGTCCAAGGGCGGGAGGCCCGGTGGGGAGCACAGATACGCAGTATTTT.

V and J are TRBV10-3 and TRBJ1-2; maybe TRBD1 (6 bases). This CDR3 has 12 amino acids. The ends were cut back, 4 bases at V and 6 bases at J, with 9 bases in the middle. Germline lookup yields CDR1 ENHRY and CDR2 SYGVKD. CDR3 loop: CAISVQGDGYTF. CDR3 nucleotide sequence: TGTGCCATCAGTGTACAGGGCGATGGCTACACCTTC.

The genes are TRBV27 and TRBJ2-7; 11 nucleotides align to TRBD2. V shed 4 bases and J 3 bases; nucleotides not matched to a gene: 14. The length of the CDR3 is 18 residues. Germline V gives CDR1 MNHEY, CDR2 SMNVEV (reference sequence). CDR3: CASSYLTSGSLPIYEQYF. The CDR3 DNA sequence: TGTGCCAGCAGTTACCTTACTAGCGGGAGCCTTCCAATCTACGAGCAGTACTTC.

The chain uses TRBV7-2 and TRBJ2-7, with 9 nucleotides matching TRBD1. The CDR3 has 13 residues. The V gene end was trimmed by 5 bases and the J gene end by 13 bases; junction bases not matched to a gene: 12. Germline V CDR1 and CDR2: SGHTA, FQGNSA. This CDR3 is CASSPTDYRGHYF. The CDR3 DNA reads TGTGCCAGCAGCCCGACTGATTACAGGGGGCATTACTTC.

This chain links TRBV5-1 with TRBJ2-7, with 7 positions matching TRBD2. Germline loops: CDR1 SGHRS, CDR2 YFSETQ. The CDR3 is 15 amino acids. Trimming cost V 2 bases and J 0 bases; bases outside gene matches: 5. The chain's CDR3 is CASSFFSGSSYEQYF. CDR3 in DNA: TGCGCCAGCAGCTTCTTTAGCGGGTCCTCCTACGAGCAGTACTTC.

The CDR3 DNA sequence: TGCAGCGTTGAATTAACCGGGACTAGCACAGATACGCAGTATTTT. It codes for CSVELTGTSTDTQYF. This chain joins TRBV29-1 and TRBJ2-3, with D maybe TRBD2 (6 bases). The germline CDR1 and CDR2 sequences are SQVTM and ANQGSEA. This CDR3 contains 15 residues. V was cut by 2 bases and J by 0 bases, with 12 bases left in between.

On this clone: At one boundary the junction diverges from the germline segment, which might be a read error. The chain links TRBV19 to TRBJ2-7; TRBD1 agrees at 7 bases. CDR1 and CDR2 from the germline V gene are LNHDA and SQIVND (reference sequence). The CDR3 length is 12 residues. The CDR3 reads CASSVRGQAKFF. The CDR3 DNA sequence: TGTGCTAGCAGCGTAAGAGGACAGGCTAAGTTCTTC.

This clone has a single count. The rearrangement uses TRBV12-2 and TRBJ2-7; the DNA was not used to check the table's D call, TRBD2. TRBV12-2 is a listed pseudogene. The CDR3 extends over 22 amino acids. The CDR3 nucleotides read TGTGCAATTACCCTTCGGATTCTAATCTTACCGGGACTAGATATGACGGTCGACGAGCAGTACTTC. The encoded protein is CAITLRILILPGLDMTVDEQYF.

This rearrangement joins TRBV19 to TRBJ2-7, with D possibly TRBD1 on 6 matching bases. The V gene lost 5 bases and the J gene lost 0 bases, with 11 bases spanning the gap. The CDR3 is made up of 14 amino acids. Germline V CDR1 and CDR2: LNHDA, SQIVND (reference sequence). Here the CDR3 DNA reads TGTGCCAGTAGTGTTTTGACAGGCTCCTACGAGCAGTACTTC. This translates into CASSVLTGSYEQYF.

Notes on this clone: The germline gene is not matched at one end of the junction; a read error may be the cause. The chain employs TRBV9 and TRBJ2-6; 7 bases align to TRBD2. CDR1 and CDR2 (germline): SGDLS, YYNGEE. The CDR3 loop spans 18 amino acids. CDR3 protein: CASSGRQLVLGGANGLTF. DNA of the CDR3: TGTGCCAGCAGCGGTCGACAGCTCGTCCTGGGAGGGGCCAACGGCCTGACTTTC.

This clone was found a few times. The V call is TRBV7-2, the J call TRBJ2-7; TRBD2 matches at 12 bases. CDR1 is SGHTA, CDR2 FQGNSA, per germline. J gave up 4 bases and V 5 bases, and 9 bases lay outside the gene matches. The CDR3 runs to 16 residues. The CDR3 region has the DNA TGTGCCAGCAGCCCCGCGACTAGCGGGGGCTTTTACGAGCAGTACTTC. Protein: CASSPATSGGFYEQYF.